Shown below are 10 T cell receptor beta chains from a single sample sequenced in a study of T cell responses to AZD1222 COVID-19 vaccine. The data were produced by immunoSEQ multiplex PCR, yet TCRdb's version contains in-frame clones alone and is incomplete. The table lists some 180,000 clones, 88% of them singletons. The input for sequencing was peripheral blood, taken on day 0 of AZD1222 vaccination. All receptors come from an adult in good health.

The V and J genes are TRBV9 and TRBJ1-3; D is ambiguous. This CDR3 has 16 residues. The germline gives CDR1 SGDLS, CDR2 YYNGEE. The germline V and J ends were trimmed by 0 bases and 0 bases, with 10 bases remaining between them. The CDR3 coding sequence is TGTGCCAGCAGCGTAGCTGGGATTGTCTCTGGAAACACCATATATTTT. Amino acid sequence: CASSVAGIVSGNTIYF.

The chain links TRBV15 to TRBJ2-6; the D gene is possibly TRBD2 (5 bases). The CDR3 length is 15 residues. Germline CDR1 is LNHNV and CDR2 is YYDKDF (reference sequence). Trimming shortened V by 5 bases and J by 0 bases, and 8 bases separated the two germline ends. The CDR3 sequence is CATSLGISGANVLTF. The CDR3 DNA reads as TGTGCCACCAGCCTCGGGATCTCTGGGGCCAACGTCCTGACTTTC.

The chain joins TRBV16 to TRBJ1-2; unclear D gene. V shed 4 bases and J shed 8 bases, with 8 bases lying between them. The CDR3 is made up of 11 amino acids. Per germline, CDR1 KGHSY and CDR2 FQNENV. The DNA of the CDR3 is TGTGCCAGCAGCCCCTATAGCGGCTACACCTTC. Translated, it gives CASSPYSGYTF.

The chain links TRBV10-3 to TRBJ2-1, with TRBD1 matching over 9 bases. Trimming took 0 bases from V and 5 from J; bases not matched to a gene: 5. Germline CDR1 is ENHRY and CDR2 is SYGVKD. CDR3 size: 16 residues. The DNA for the CDR3 is TGTGCCATCAGTGAGTCGAGGGGACAGGGAGACAATGAGCAGTTCTTC. It codes for CAISESRGQGDNEQFF.

This chain links TRBV6-5 with TRBJ2-5; either TRBD1 or TRBD2 may supply D (5 bases each). Germline assignment: CDR1 MNHEY and CDR2 SVGAGI. The V end was cut by 2 bases, the J end by 5 bases, with 12 bases between. The CDR3 is 14 amino acids. The CDR3, as DNA: TGTGCCAGCAGTTACGGGACGGGCCGGGAGACCCAGTACTTC. Its protein is CASSYGTGRETQYF.

The V gene is TRBV7-2, the J gene TRBJ2-7; TRBD2 matches 11 bases. The CDR3 is made up of 14 amino acids. V lost 5 bases and J lost 2; bases outside the gene matches: 2. Germline loops: CDR1 SGHTA, CDR2 FQGNSA. For the CDR3, the DNA is TGTGCCAGCAGCGGGACTAGCGGCACCTACGAGCAGTACTTC. Amino acid sequence: CASSGTSGTYEQYF.

The table lists this clone with a count of one. This chain uses TRBV18 with TRBJ2-1; 11 bases map to TRBD2. Germline CDR1 KGHSH, CDR2 LQKENI. Germline trimming cut 1 base from V and 2 bases from J; bases unmatched to any gene: 16. CDR3 length equals 21 residues. CDR3 amino acids: CASSPLILAGDFLNTYNEQFF. Written as DNA, the CDR3 is TGTGCCAGCTCACCACTAATACTAGCGGGAGATTTTCTAAACACCTACAATGAGCAGTTCTTC.

The chain links TRBV24-1 to TRBJ2-1; no clear D. In germline, CDR1 is KGHDR, CDR2 SFDVKD. V gave up 7 bases and J gave up 0 bases, with 12 bases separating them. This CDR3 comprises 15 residues. The CDR3: CATSPSASSYNEQFF. CDR3 sequence (DNA): TGTGCCACCAGCCCAAGTGCGAGCTCCTACAATGAGCAGTTCTTC.

The rearrangement uses TRBV5-5 and TRBJ1-5; D remains unclear. Trimming shortened V by 0 bases and J by 2 bases, and 12 bases separated the two germline ends. The germline gives CDR1 SGHKS, CDR2 YYEKEE (reference sequence). The CDR3 extends over 16 amino acids. CDR3 amino acids: CASSLAFDRGNQPQHF. In DNA form, the CDR3 reads TGTGCCAGCAGCTTGGCCTTTGACCGGGGCAATCAGCCCCAGCATTTT.

The chain carries TRBV19 and TRBJ2-7; TRBD1 matches at 12 bases. V was pared by 9 bases and J by 6 bases, with 3 bases of the junction left unmatched. The V gene's germline CDR1 is LNHDA and CDR2 SQIVND (reference sequence). CDR3 length: 12 amino acids. The CDR3 reads CASGTGGFEQYF. CDR3 bases: TGTGCCAGCGGGACAGGGGGCTTCGAGCAGTACTTC.